The 21 T cell receptor beta chains given below trace back to one sample, sequenced in a study of blood T cell repertoires in COVID-19. Profiled with immunoSEQ multiplex PCR; TCRdb holds only in-frame clones, not every one. The sample lists around 60,000 clones, roughly 90% occurring once. Material for sequencing was peripheral blood. These receptors all stem from a woman of 80 years or more with acute or convalescent COVID-19.

This clone has just a few counts. The chain is built from TRBV13 and TRBJ1-2; 7 bases fit TRBD1. The CDR3 consists of 14 residues. After removal of 4 bases from V and 2 bases from J, the junction contained 4 bases not matched to a gene. Germline V CDR1 and CDR2: PRHDT, FYEKMQ (reference sequence). The CDR3 region has the DNA TGTGCCAGCAGCTCATGGGGACAGAACTATGGCTACACCTTC. The encoded protein is CASSSWGQNYGYTF.

The chain recombines TRBV6-5 with TRBJ2-5, with a weak D call TRBD2 (5 bases). The CDR3 is 16 residues long. Deletions cut 2 bases from V and 1 base from J, with 14 bases between. Looked up from germline, CDR1 is MNHEY and CDR2 is SVGAGI. CDR3 loop: CASSYPRGFSQETQYF. CDR3 DNA: TGTGCCAGCAGTTACCCCCGGGGATTTTCCCAAGAGACCCAGTACTTC.

The V call is TRBV7-2, the J call TRBJ2-7; TRBD1 matches at 7 bases. The V and J ends lost 7 bases and 3 bases, in that order; junction bases with no gene match: 12. Germline CDR1 SGHTA, CDR2 FQGNSA. The CDR3 has 15 residues. CDR3 DNA: TGTGCCAGCACTCAGACCCGGGACAGTTTCTACGAGCAGTACTTC. Residues: CASTQTRDSFYEQYF.

In DNA form, the CDR3 reads TGTGCCAGTACCGAACCGGGCTATGGCTACACCTTC. The encoded protein is CASTEPGYGYTF. The rearrangement joins TRBV6-5 to TRBJ1-2, with D hard to call. The V end lost 9 bases, the J end lost 4 bases, and 12 bases lay between the germline ends. Germline V gene data show CDR1 as MNHEY and CDR2 as SVGAGI. The CDR3 sequence is 12 residues long.

The CDR3 coding sequence is TGCAGCGTTGGGGACGGACAGGCGGGAGGCTACACCTTC. Translation gives CSVGDGQAGGYTF. The chain recombines TRBV29-1 with TRBJ1-2; 7 positions match TRBD1. V trimming: 4 bases; J trimming: 8 bases; junction bases outside the gene matches: 10. The V gene's germline CDR1 is SQVTM and CDR2 ANQGSEA. CDR3 size: 13 residues.

The V gene is TRBV5-1, the J gene TRBJ2-3; D might be TRBD2 (6 bases). Deletions cut 0 bases from V and 1 base from J, with 9 bases between. This CDR3 has 15 residues. In germline, CDR1 is SGHRS, CDR2 YFSETQ. The CDR3 protein is CASSLAGTRTDTQYF. The CDR3 bases are TGCGCCAGCAGCTTGGCCGGGACTCGCACAGATACGCAGTATTTT.

The chain has TRBV30 and TRBJ2-5, with D tentatively TRBD1 (5 bases). The CDR3 is 12 residues long. CDR1 and CDR2 from the germline V gene are GTSNPN and SVGIG (reference sequence). Trimming removed 3 bases at V and 5 bases at J, with 10 bases between. Here the CDR3 DNA reads TGTGCCTGGAGGCAGGGTGCGGAGACCCAGTACTTC. It encodes CAWRQGAETQYF.

The genes are TRBV12-3 or TRBV12-4 and TRBJ1-3, with 7 bases aligning to TRBD1. This CDR3 region has 13 residues. Trimming at V came to 7 bases and at J to 3 bases, leaving 3 bases not matched to a gene. CDR3 DNA: TGTGCCAGCATTAGGGACAGTGGAAACACCATATATTTT. Its translation is CASIRDSGNTIYF.

The chain has TRBV19 and TRBJ1-1; TRBD1 matches at 9 bases. The junction had 8 bases not matched to a gene; V was cut back by 7 bases and J by 5 bases. The CDR3 has 14 amino acids. The germline CDR1 and CDR2 sequences are LNHDA and SQIVND (reference sequence). The DNA of the CDR3 is TGTGCCAGTAACGAAGGACAGGGGAGGACTGAAGCTTTCTTT. This encodes CASNEGQGRTEAFF.

The chain recombines TRBV10-3 with TRBJ1-3; no firm D call. Looked up from germline, CDR1 is ENHRY and CDR2 is SYGVKD. The CDR3 contains 18 residues. Trimming took 4 bases from V and 1 from J, leaving 20 bases between them. The CDR3 DNA reads as TGTGCCATCAGTGGAGGAGGAAACAAGCTCCTTTCTGGAAACACCATATATTTT. Translating gives CAISGGGNKLLSGNTIYF.

V gene TRBV7-9 combines with J gene TRBJ2-1; 7 bases map to TRBD1. CDR3 length: 16 residues. CDR1 is SEHNR and CDR2 is FQNEAQ in the germline V gene (reference sequence). V shed 4 bases and J 4 bases; nucleotides not matched to a gene: 10. The CDR3 DNA sequence: TGTGCCAGCAGCTCCTTCGGGACAGACTATTACAATGAGCAGTTCTTC. Translating gives CASSSFGTDYYNEQFF.

The chain combines TRBV28 with TRBJ2-5, with 15 bases matching TRBD2. The CDR3 is 15 residues long. Trimming removed 2 bases from V and 5 bases from J; junction bases left unmatched: 0. Looked up from germline, CDR1 is MDHEN and CDR2 is SYDVKM. Written as DNA, the CDR3 is TGTGCCAGCAGTTTAGGACTAGCGGGAGGGGAGACCCAGTACTTC. It encodes CASSLGLAGGETQYF.

V is TRBV7-2 and J is TRBJ2-2; 7 bases are a match to TRBD2. Germline CDR1 is SGHTA and CDR2 is FQGNSA. This CDR3 contains 17 residues. J was trimmed by 6 bases and V by 1 base; bases with no gene match: 11. CDR3 amino acids: CASSLDPITGLAGELFF. The CDR3 nucleotides are TGTGCCAGCAGCTTAGACCCAATAACCGGACTAGCCGGGGAGCTGTTTTTT.

This clone has just one count. This rearrangement joins TRBV19 to TRBJ1-1; 8 nucleotides agree with TRBD1. This CDR3 spans 13 amino acids. CDR1 and CDR2 (germline): LNHDA, SQIVND (reference sequence). The trim removed 5 bases at V and 2 bases at J, leaving 1 base unmatched. The CDR3 spells CASSDRGNTEAFF. The CDR3 bases are TGTGCCAGTAGTGACAGGGGAAACACTGAAGCTTTCTTT. Complete variable domain (other parts from reference TRBV19 and TRBJ1-1): DGGITQSPKYLFRKEGQNVTLSCEQNLNHDAMYWYRQDPGQGLRLIYYSQIVNDFQKGDIAEGYSVSREKKESFPLTVTSAQKNPTAFYLCASSDRGNTEAFFGQGTRLTVV.

The V call is TRBV30, the J call TRBJ2-2; TRBD2 matches at 9 bases. CDR3 length equals 15 residues. Germline CDR1 GTSNPN, CDR2 SVGIG (reference sequence). V lost 4 bases, J lost 2 bases, and 5 bases stayed unmatched. In DNA form, the CDR3 reads TGTGCCTGGACTAGCGGGACACTCAACACCGGGGAGCTGTTTTTT. Its protein product is CAWTSGTLNTGELFF. Full variable domain (missing parts from reference TRBV30 and TRBJ2-2): SQTIHQWPATLVQPVGSPLSLECTVEGTSNPNLYWYRQAAGRGLQLLFYSVGIGQISSEVPQNLSASRPQDRQFILSSKKLLLSDSGFYLCAWTSGTLNTGELFFGEGSRLTVL.

The CDR3 region is CASSLSSANEKLFF. The CDR3 DNA reads TGTGCCAGCAGCTTGTCGAGTGCTAATGAAAAACTGTTTTTT. V gene TRBV7-9 combines with J gene TRBJ1-4; D uncertain. The CDR3 extends over 14 amino acids. Germline CDR1 SEHNR, CDR2 FQNEAQ (reference sequence). The germline V and J ends were trimmed by 3 bases and 3 bases, with 8 bases remaining between them.

V gene TRBV5-1 combines with J gene TRBJ2-3; D remains ambiguous. This CDR3 is 14 amino acids long. The germline CDR1 and CDR2 sequences are SGHRS and YFSETQ. The V and J ends lost 0 bases and 1 base respectively, with 6 bases between them. Here the CDR3 reads CASSLVSGTDTQYF. In nucleotides, the CDR3 is TGCGCCAGCAGCTTGGTTTCGGGCACAGATACGCAGTATTTT.

The chain couples TRBV29-1 to TRBJ2-4; 7 nucleotides agree with TRBD1. Trimming at V came to 6 bases and at J to 9 bases, leaving 14 bases not matched to a gene. Germline V gene sequence: CDR1 SQVTM, CDR2 ANQGSEA. This CDR3 is 14 amino acids long. CDR3 coding DNA: TGCAGCGTCCTGACGGGACAGAGGGCAGGCATTCAGTACTTC. As protein: CSVLTGQRAGIQYF.

This chain connects TRBV30 to TRBJ1-6; weak D call: TRBD1 (5 bases). The CDR3 length is 16 residues. From germline, CDR1 is GTSNPN and CDR2 SVGIG (reference sequence). V was shortened by 0 bases and J by 3 bases, with 12 bases between the two germline ends. As DNA, the CDR3 is TGTGCCTGGAGTGTTAGGGGCAGCTTCTATAATTCACCCCTCCACTTT. Its protein product is CAWSVRGSFYNSPLHF.

The V call is TRBV9, the J call TRBJ1-4; 9 bases fit TRBD1. This CDR3 has 15 amino acids. The germline V gene encodes CDR1 SGDLS and CDR2 YYNGEE. The J segment lost 7 bases and the V segment lost 1 base, leaving 5 bases of the junction unmatched. The DNA of the CDR3 is TGTGCCAGCAGCGTAACCGGGACAGGGAGTGAAAAACTGTTTTTT. It translates to CASSVTGTGSEKLFF.

The chain couples TRBV5-8 to TRBJ2-1; 10 bases map to TRBD2. Germline values: CDR1 SGHTS, CDR2 YDEGEE. V was clipped by 4 bases and J by 5 bases; unmatched bases: 6. The CDR3 extends over 15 amino acids. CDR3 loop: CASSHRLAGNNEQFF. In DNA form, the CDR3 reads TGTGCCAGCAGCCATAGACTAGCGGGCAACAATGAGCAGTTCTTC.